This T cell receptor beta chain is from a study of blood T cells in healthy people across ages. This CDR3 comprises 16 residues. CDR1 LGHNA and CDR2 YNFKEQ come from the germline V gene. Trimming left V 0 bases short and J 0 bases short, with 12 bases between. Through a sample-barcoded 5' primer and a J-beta primer mix, a second PCR was run for roughly 7 to 11 cycles. TCRdb processed the 5' RACE reads anew with MiXCR; each CDR3 protein has one entry. Among about 830,000 distinct CDR3 sequences, 58% were seen once, and the ten largest hold about 20%. The chain links TRBV4-2 to TRBJ2-7; D not resolved. This clonotype was sampled from a young man in good health. Sequenced material: blood. CDR3 in amino acids: CASSQDGFMSSYEQYF. Written as DNA, the CDR3 is TGTGCCAGCAGCCAAGACGGTTTTATGAGCTCCTACGAGCAGTACTTC.